This section outlines one TCR beta chain sequence together with its context. The antigen remains undetermined. These data originate in a study of stem cell transplantation in POMP-related autoinflammatory disease. The overall study: Hypothesis: faulty thymoproteasomes impair CD8+ T-cell selection, skewing TRB repertoires. The study, taken as a whole, reports: PRAID patients trended toward lower TRB diversity and higher clonality in all analyzed T-cell subsets. Unique TRB V-J gene pairings were limited in number in patients with PRAID.

In germline, CDR1 is SNHLY, CDR2 FYNNEI. V lost 7 bases and J lost 2; bases outside the gene matches: 10. This CDR3 region has 16 residues. Clones were read by immunoSEQ multiplex PCR, and TCRdb kept only the in-frame ones, dropping some. Of about 26,000 clones listed, approximately 78% were seen once; the top ten hold around 2.4%. This receptor was obtained from a human donor with POMP-related autoinflammation and immune dysregulation (PRAID). The genes are TRBV2 and TRBJ2-3; 9 nucleotides line up with TRBD2. Sample: CD4+ T cells from PBMCs, taken before stem cell transplantation. The CDR3 bases are TGTGCCAGCATAGACCACGGCGGGAGGGTCACAGATACGCAGTATTTT. Translated: CASIDHGGRVTDTQYF.